The clone carrying this T cell receptor (beta chain) was seen at least ten times. Its antigen is undetermined. RNA transcripts served as the template for amplifying TCR beta CDR3 regions. A first-round RT-PCR of the TCR CDR3 used the HTBI primer set. MiXCR was run by TCRdb on the multiplex PCR reads, yielding one entry per CDR3 protein. There are approximately 260,000 distinct CDR3 sequences in the sample; over 12% occur only once, and under 35% lies in the top ten. Diagnoses were established using clinical symptoms, serum thyroxine and TRAb, thyroid ultrasound and orbital computed tomography. Germline assignment: CDR1 PRHDT and CDR2 FYEKMQ (reference sequence). Trimming took 0 bases from V and 12 from J, leaving 18 bases between them. This CDR3 has 14 residues. The data stem from a study of T cells in Graves' hyperthyroidism and ophthalmopathy. Whole-study results and caveats: Most thyroid-expanded clonotypes above 0.001 were also found in blood.

This clonotype was obtained from a woman aged 50 to 65 with Graves' hyperthyroidism that later progressed to Graves' ophthalmopathy. This chain uses TRBV13 with TRBJ2-7; no clear D gene. The material sequenced was blood. The CDR3 sequence: CASSLGGIDSFLYF. The DNA of the CDR3 is TGTGCCAGCAGCTTAGGTGGGATTGATAGTTTCCTGTACTTC.